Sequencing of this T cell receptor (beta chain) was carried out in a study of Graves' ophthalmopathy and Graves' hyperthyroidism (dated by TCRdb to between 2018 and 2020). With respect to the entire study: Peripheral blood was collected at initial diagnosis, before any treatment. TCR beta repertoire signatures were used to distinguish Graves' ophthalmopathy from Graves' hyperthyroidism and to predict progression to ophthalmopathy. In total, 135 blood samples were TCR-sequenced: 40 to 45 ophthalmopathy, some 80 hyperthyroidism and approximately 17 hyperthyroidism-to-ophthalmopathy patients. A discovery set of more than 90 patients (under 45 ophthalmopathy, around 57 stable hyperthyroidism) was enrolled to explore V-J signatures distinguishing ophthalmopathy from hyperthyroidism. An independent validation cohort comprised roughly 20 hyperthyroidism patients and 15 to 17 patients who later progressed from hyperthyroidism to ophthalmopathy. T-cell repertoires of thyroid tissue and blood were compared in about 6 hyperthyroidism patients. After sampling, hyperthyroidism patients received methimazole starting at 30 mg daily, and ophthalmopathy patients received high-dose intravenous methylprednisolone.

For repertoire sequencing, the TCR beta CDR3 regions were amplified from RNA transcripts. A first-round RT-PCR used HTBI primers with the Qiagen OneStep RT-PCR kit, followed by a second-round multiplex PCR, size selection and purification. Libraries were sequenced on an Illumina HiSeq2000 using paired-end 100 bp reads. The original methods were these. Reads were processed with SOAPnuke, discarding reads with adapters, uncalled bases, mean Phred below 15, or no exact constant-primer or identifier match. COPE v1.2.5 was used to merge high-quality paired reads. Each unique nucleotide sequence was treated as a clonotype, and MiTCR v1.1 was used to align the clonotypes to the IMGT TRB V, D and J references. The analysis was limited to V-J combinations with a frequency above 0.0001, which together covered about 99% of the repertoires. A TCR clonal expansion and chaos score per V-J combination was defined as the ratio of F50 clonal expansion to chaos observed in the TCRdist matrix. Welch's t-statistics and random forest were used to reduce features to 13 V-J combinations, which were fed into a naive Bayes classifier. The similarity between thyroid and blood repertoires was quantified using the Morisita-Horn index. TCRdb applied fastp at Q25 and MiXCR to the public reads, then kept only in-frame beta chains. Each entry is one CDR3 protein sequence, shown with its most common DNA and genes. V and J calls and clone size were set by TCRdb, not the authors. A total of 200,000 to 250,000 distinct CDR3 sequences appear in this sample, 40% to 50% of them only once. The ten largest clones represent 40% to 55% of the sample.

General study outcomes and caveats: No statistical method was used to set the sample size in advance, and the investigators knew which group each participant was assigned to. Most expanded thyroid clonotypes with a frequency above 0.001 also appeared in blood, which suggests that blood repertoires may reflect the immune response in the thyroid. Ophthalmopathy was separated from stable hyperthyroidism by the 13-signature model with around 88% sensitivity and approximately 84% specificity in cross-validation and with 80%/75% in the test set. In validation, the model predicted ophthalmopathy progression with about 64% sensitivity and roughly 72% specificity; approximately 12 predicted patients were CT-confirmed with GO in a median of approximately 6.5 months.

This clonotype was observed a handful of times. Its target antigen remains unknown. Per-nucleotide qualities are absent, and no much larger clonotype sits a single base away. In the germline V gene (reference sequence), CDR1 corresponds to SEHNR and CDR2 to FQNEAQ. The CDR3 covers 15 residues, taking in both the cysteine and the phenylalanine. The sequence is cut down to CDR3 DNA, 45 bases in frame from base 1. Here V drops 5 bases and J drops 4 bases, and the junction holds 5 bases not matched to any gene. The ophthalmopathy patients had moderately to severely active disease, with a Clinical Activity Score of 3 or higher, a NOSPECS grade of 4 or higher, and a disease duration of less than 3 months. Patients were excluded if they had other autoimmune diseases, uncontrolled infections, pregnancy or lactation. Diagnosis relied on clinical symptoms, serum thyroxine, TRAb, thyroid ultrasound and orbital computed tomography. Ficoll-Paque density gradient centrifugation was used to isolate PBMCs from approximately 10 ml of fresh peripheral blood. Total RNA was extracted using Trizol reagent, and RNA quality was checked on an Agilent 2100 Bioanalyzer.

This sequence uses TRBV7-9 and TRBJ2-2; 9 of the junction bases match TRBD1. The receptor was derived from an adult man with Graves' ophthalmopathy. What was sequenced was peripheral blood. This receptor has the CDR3 CASSLGQGTTGELFF. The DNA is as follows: TGTGCCAGCAGCCTCGGACAGGGGACCACCGGGGAGCTGTTTTTT.